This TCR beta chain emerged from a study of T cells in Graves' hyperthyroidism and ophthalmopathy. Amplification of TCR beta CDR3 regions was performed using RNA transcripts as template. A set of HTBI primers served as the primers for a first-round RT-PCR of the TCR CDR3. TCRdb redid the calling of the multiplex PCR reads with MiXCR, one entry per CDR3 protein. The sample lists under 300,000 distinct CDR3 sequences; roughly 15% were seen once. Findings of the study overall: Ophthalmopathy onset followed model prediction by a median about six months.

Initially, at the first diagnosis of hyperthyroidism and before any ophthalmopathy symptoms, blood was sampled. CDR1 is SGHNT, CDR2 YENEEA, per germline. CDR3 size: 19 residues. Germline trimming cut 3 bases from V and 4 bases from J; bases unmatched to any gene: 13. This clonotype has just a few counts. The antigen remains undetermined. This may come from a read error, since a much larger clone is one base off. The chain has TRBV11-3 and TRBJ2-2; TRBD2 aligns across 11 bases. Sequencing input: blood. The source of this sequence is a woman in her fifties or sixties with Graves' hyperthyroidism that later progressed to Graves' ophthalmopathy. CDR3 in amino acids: CASSFVSGRAGSSTGELFF. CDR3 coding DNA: TGTGCCAGCAGCTTTGTTAGCGGGAGGGCCGGAAGCAGCACCGGGGAGCTGTTTTTT. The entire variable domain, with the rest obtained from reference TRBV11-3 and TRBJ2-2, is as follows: EAGVVQSPRYKIIEKKQPVAFWCNPISGHNTLYWYLQNLGQGPELLIRYENEEAVDDSQLPKDRFSAERLKGVDSTLKIQPAELGDSAVYLCASSFVSGRAGSSTGELFFGEGSRLTVL.